The rows below give T cell receptor beta chains drawn from one sample of a study of Ad26.COV2.S vaccination and SARS-CoV-2 variants. Only in-frame clones appear in the TCRdb table, and some are missing; sequencing was by immunoSEQ multiplex PCR. The sample contains approximately 420,000 clones, approximately 87% of which appear only once. The sequencing here drew on peripheral blood, taken in a trial of Ad26.COV2.S vaccine versus placebo. These receptors were taken from a person between 18 and 59 years old who received the Ad26.COV2.S COVID-19 vaccine or a placebo. Each CDR3 is given with its conserved first and last residue. Fields, in order: D gene, CDR3 length, clone size, V gene, J gene, CDR3 DNA, CDR3 protein. A D gene is named only where the DNA matches it firmly. Clone sizes are given selectively: once, few, many, or a class where the clone is expanded.

d_call: NA; cdr3_length: 16; clone_size: once; v_call: TRBV5-4; j_call: TRBJ2-3; cdr3_nt: TGTGCCAGCAGCGGCTTCAGGGGTCGGGGCACAGATACGCAGTATTTT; cdr3_aa: CASSGFRGRGTDTQYF
d_call: NA; cdr3_length: 14; clone_size: NA; v_call: TRBV9; j_call: TRBJ1-1; cdr3_nt: TGTGCCAGCAGCTTCCCCGGGTCTAACACTGAAGCTTTCTTT; cdr3_aa: CASSFPGSNTEAFF
d_call: NA; cdr3_length: 16; clone_size: NA; v_call: TRBV5-6; j_call: TRBJ1-6; cdr3_nt: TGTGCCAGCAGCTTTCCACCGGGGGCCATAAATTCACCCCTCCACTTT; cdr3_aa: CASSFPPGAINSPLHF
d_call: NA; cdr3_length: 15; clone_size: NA; v_call: TRBV15; j_call: TRBJ2-1; cdr3_nt: TGTGCCACCAGTCTAGGGGGAACTAGCTCCCATGAGCAGTTCTTC; cdr3_aa: CATSLGGTSSHEQFF
d_call: TRBD2; cdr3_length: 14; clone_size: NA; v_call: TRBV5-4; j_call: TRBJ2-1; cdr3_nt: TGTGCCAGCAGCTTGAAGGCTAGCGGCAATGAGCAGTTCTTC; cdr3_aa: CASSLKASGNEQFF
d_call: NA; cdr3_length: 13; clone_size: NA; v_call: TRBV5-5; j_call: TRBJ2-7; cdr3_nt: TGTGCCAGCACCCGTTACCCAGGGGACGAGCAGTACTTC; cdr3_aa: CASTRYPGDEQYF
d_call: NA; cdr3_length: 16; clone_size: NA; v_call: TRBV7-2; j_call: TRBJ1-5; cdr3_nt: TGTGCCAGCAGCTTAGTGTCCGGGTTAAGCAATCAGCCCCAGCATTTT; cdr3_aa: CASSLVSGLSNQPQHF
d_call: TRBD2; cdr3_length: 13; clone_size: few; v_call: TRBV6-2/TRBV6-3; j_call: TRBJ2-5; cdr3_nt: TGTGCCAGAAGCGCATGGCCCGGGGGGGACCAGTACTTC; cdr3_aa: CARSAWPGGDQYF
d_call: NA; cdr3_length: 17; clone_size: NA; v_call: TRBV10-1; j_call: TRBJ2-3; cdr3_nt: TGCGCCAGCAGTGAGTCGGGACTCACCTCCGACACAGATACGCAGTATTTT; cdr3_aa: CASSESGLTSDTDTQYF
d_call: TRBD1; cdr3_length: 14; clone_size: NA; v_call: TRBV28; j_call: TRBJ1-2; cdr3_nt: TGTGCCAGCAGGGTGCAGGGGGCCAACTATGGCTACACCTTC; cdr3_aa: CASRVQGANYGYTF
d_call: NA; cdr3_length: 12; clone_size: NA; v_call: TRBV12-3/TRBV12-4; j_call: TRBJ2-5; cdr3_nt: TGTGCCAGCAGACAGGGACAAGAGACCCAGTACTTC; cdr3_aa: CASRQGQETQYF
d_call: NA; cdr3_length: 13; clone_size: few; v_call: TRBV7-9; j_call: TRBJ1-2; cdr3_nt: TGTGCCAGCAGCTTACGGGACACCGATGGCTACACCTTC; cdr3_aa: CASSLRDTDGYTF
d_call: NA; cdr3_length: 15; clone_size: NA; v_call: TRBV6-5; j_call: TRBJ2-2; cdr3_nt: TGTGCCAGCAGCCGAGGGACGGGTTACACCGGGGAGCTGTTTTTT; cdr3_aa: CASSRGTGYTGELFF
d_call: TRBD2; cdr3_length: 15; clone_size: NA; v_call: TRBV23-1; j_call: TRBJ2-1; cdr3_nt: TGCGCCAGCCGGCGAGCGGGGGGGCCTCGGAATGAGCAGTTCTTC; cdr3_aa: CASRRAGGPRNEQFF
d_call: NA; cdr3_length: 16; clone_size: few; v_call: TRBV7-8; j_call: TRBJ1-4; cdr3_nt: TGTGCCAGCAGCTTAAGGTCGGGCAGAACGAATGAAAAACTGTTTTTT; cdr3_aa: CASSLRSGRTNEKLFF
d_call: NA; cdr3_length: 13; clone_size: NA; v_call: TRBV19; j_call: TRBJ1-1; cdr3_nt: TGTGCCAGTAGTATAGGTGGACTCACTGAAGCTTTCTTT; cdr3_aa: CASSIGGLTEAFF
d_call: NA; cdr3_length: 13; clone_size: NA; v_call: TRBV28; j_call: TRBJ2-7; cdr3_nt: TGTGCCAGCAGCCCACCGTCGAGTCGGTGGCAGTACTTC; cdr3_aa: CASSPPSSRWQYF
d_call: NA; cdr3_length: 13; clone_size: few; v_call: TRBV19; j_call: TRBJ2-1; cdr3_nt: TGTGCCAGTAGTATAGCTAGTCAGTCCCCTAAGTTCTTC; cdr3_aa: CASSIASQSPKFF
d_call: NA; cdr3_length: 14; clone_size: NA; v_call: TRBV4-3; j_call: TRBJ1-2; cdr3_nt: TGCGCCAGCAGCCAGGGGTGGGCCGAGGCCTCTGTCACCTTC; cdr3_aa: CASSQGWAEASVTF
d_call: NA; cdr3_length: 14; clone_size: NA; v_call: TRBV5-4; j_call: TRBJ2-7; cdr3_nt: TGTGCCAGCACCCCAGGGCCAGGGGCCTACGAGCAGTACTTC; cdr3_aa: CASTPGPGAYEQYF
d_call: NA; cdr3_length: 14; clone_size: NA; v_call: TRBV19; j_call: TRBJ2-3; cdr3_nt: TGTGCCAGTAGTATAGGTGAGGACACAGATACGCAGTATTTT; cdr3_aa: CASSIGEDTDTQYF
d_call: TRBD1; cdr3_length: 14; clone_size: NA; v_call: TRBV10-3; j_call: TRBJ2-7; cdr3_nt: TGTGCCATCAGTCCCGGGACAGGAGGCTACGAGCAGTACTTC; cdr3_aa: CAISPGTGGYEQYF
d_call: NA; cdr3_length: 15; clone_size: NA; v_call: TRBV28; j_call: TRBJ1-2; cdr3_nt: TGTGCCAGCAGTTTATGGGGGGACAATCACTATGGCTACACCTTC; cdr3_aa: CASSLWGDNHYGYTF
d_call: TRBD2; cdr3_length: 13; clone_size: NA; v_call: TRBV7-2; j_call: TRBJ2-1; cdr3_nt: TGTGCCAGCAGCGGGGGGGTCAACAATGAGCAGTTCTTC; cdr3_aa: CASSGGVNNEQFF
d_call: TRBD1; cdr3_length: 14; clone_size: NA; v_call: TRBV6-5; j_call: TRBJ2-7; cdr3_nt: TGTGCCAGCAAGGGCAGGGGGTACTCCTACGAGCAGTACTTC; cdr3_aa: CASKGRGYSYEQYF
d_call: NA; cdr3_length: 10; clone_size: NA; v_call: TRBV30; j_call: TRBJ1-1; cdr3_nt: TGTGCCTGGAGTAGGGGGGAGGCTTTCTTT; cdr3_aa: CAWSRGEAFF
d_call: TRBD1; cdr3_length: 14; clone_size: NA; v_call: TRBV6-5; j_call: TRBJ1-3; cdr3_nt: TGTGCCAGCAGTTACCGTCAGGGGGTGAACACCATATATTTT; cdr3_aa: CASSYRQGVNTIYF
d_call: TRBD2; cdr3_length: 15; clone_size: NA; v_call: TRBV5-5; j_call: TRBJ2-3; cdr3_nt: TGTGCCAGCAGCTTAGGCGGGGGATTCACAGATACGCAGTATTTT; cdr3_aa: CASSLGGGFTDTQYF
d_call: NA; cdr3_length: 16; clone_size: NA; v_call: TRBV6-5; j_call: TRBJ1-5; cdr3_nt: TGTGCCAGCAGTTCAGGAAGAGGGGGGACCAATCAGCCCCAGCATTTT; cdr3_aa: CASSSGRGGTNQPQHF
d_call: NA; cdr3_length: 12; clone_size: NA; v_call: TRBV28; j_call: TRBJ2-7; cdr3_nt: TGTGCCAGCGCACCCAGATCCTACGAGCAGTACTTC; cdr3_aa: CASAPRSYEQYF
d_call: NA; cdr3_length: 16; clone_size: once; v_call: TRBV28; j_call: TRBJ2-7; cdr3_nt: TGTGCCAGCAGTTCGCCCGGGACGGCGGACTCCTACGAGCAGTACTTC; cdr3_aa: CASSSPGTADSYEQYF
d_call: TRBD2; cdr3_length: 15; clone_size: NA; v_call: TRBV6-5; j_call: TRBJ2-7; cdr3_nt: TGTGCCAGCAGGAAAGAGCGGGGGGGACCCTACGAGCAGTACTTC; cdr3_aa: CASRKERGGPYEQYF
d_call: TRBD1; cdr3_length: 14; clone_size: once; v_call: TRBV5-6; j_call: TRBJ1-5; cdr3_nt: TGTGCCAGCAGCTTCACAGGGGGCAATCAGCCCCAGCATTTT; cdr3_aa: CASSFTGGNQPQHF
d_call: TRBD1; cdr3_length: 13; clone_size: NA; v_call: TRBV2; j_call: TRBJ1-1; cdr3_nt: TGTGCCAGCAGCGGACAGGGGAACACTGAAGCTTTCTTT; cdr3_aa: CASSGQGNTEAFF
d_call: NA; cdr3_length: 12; clone_size: NA; v_call: TRBV20-1; j_call: TRBJ2-3; cdr3_nt: TGCAGTGCTACTGAAAGCACAGATACGCAGTATTTT; cdr3_aa: CSATESTDTQYF
d_call: NA; cdr3_length: 14; clone_size: NA; v_call: TRBV7-8; j_call: TRBJ1-1; cdr3_nt: TGTGCCAGCAGCTCATCCGGGACCCGCACTGAAGCTTTCTTT; cdr3_aa: CASSSSGTRTEAFF
d_call: TRBD2; cdr3_length: 14; clone_size: NA; v_call: TRBV5-8; j_call: TRBJ2-7; cdr3_nt: TGTGCCAGCAGCTTGGGGACTAGCGTTCCCGAGCAGTACTTC; cdr3_aa: CASSLGTSVPEQYF
d_call: NA; cdr3_length: 15; clone_size: NA; v_call: TRBV9; j_call: TRBJ2-3; cdr3_nt: TGTGCCAGCAGCTTTGGAGGGGGCGAGGCAGATACGCAGTATTTT; cdr3_aa: CASSFGGGEADTQYF
d_call: NA; cdr3_length: 15; clone_size: NA; v_call: TRBV4-1; j_call: TRBJ2-2; cdr3_nt: TGCGCCAGCAGCCACCCCCTTCAGAACACCGGGGAGCTGTTTTTT; cdr3_aa: CASSHPLQNTGELFF
d_call: TRBD2; cdr3_length: 17; clone_size: NA; v_call: TRBV24-1; j_call: TRBJ2-3; cdr3_nt: TGTGCCACCAGTGACCTGGGACTAGCGGGGGACTGGGATACGCAGTATTTT; cdr3_aa: CATSDLGLAGDWDTQYF
d_call: NA; cdr3_length: 13; clone_size: NA; v_call: TRBV7-9; j_call: TRBJ2-7; cdr3_nt: TGTGCCAGCAGAGATGGGACCACCTACGAGCAGTACTTC; cdr3_aa: CASRDGTTYEQYF
d_call: NA; cdr3_length: 14; clone_size: NA; v_call: TRBV5-1; j_call: TRBJ2-5; cdr3_nt: TGCGCCAGCAGCTTGGAGGCCGGGGGAGAGACCCAGTACTTC; cdr3_aa: CASSLEAGGETQYF
d_call: TRBD2; cdr3_length: 14; clone_size: NA; v_call: TRBV2; j_call: TRBJ2-5; cdr3_nt: TGTGCCAGCATGGCTAGCGGGGGTAGGGAGACCCAGTACTTC; cdr3_aa: CASMASGGRETQYF
d_call: NA; cdr3_length: 14; clone_size: NA; v_call: TRBV5-4; j_call: TRBJ2-3; cdr3_nt: TGTGCCAGCAGAGGGGCAGGGCGCACAGATACGCAGTATTTT; cdr3_aa: CASRGAGRTDTQYF
d_call: TRBD2; cdr3_length: 15; clone_size: NA; v_call: TRBV7-9; j_call: TRBJ2-7; cdr3_nt: TGTGCCAGCAGCTCCGGACTAGCGGGCTCCTACGAGCAGTACTTC; cdr3_aa: CASSSGLAGSYEQYF
d_call: NA; cdr3_length: 14; clone_size: NA; v_call: TRBV23-1; j_call: TRBJ2-7; cdr3_nt: TGCGCCAGCAGTCAATTGTGGTTATTGAACGAGCAGTACTTC; cdr3_aa: CASSQLWLLNEQYF
d_call: NA; cdr3_length: 12; clone_size: NA; v_call: TRBV5-1; j_call: TRBJ2-3; cdr3_nt: TGCGCCAGCAGCCGGACAGAGAATACGCAGTATTTT; cdr3_aa: CASSRTENTQYF
d_call: NA; cdr3_length: 16; clone_size: NA; v_call: TRBV5-1; j_call: TRBJ2-3; cdr3_nt: TGCGCCAGCAGCTACACAAGGGGTACTAGCACAGATACGCAGTATTTT; cdr3_aa: CASSYTRGTSTDTQYF
d_call: NA; cdr3_length: 15; clone_size: NA; v_call: TRBV18; j_call: TRBJ2-5; cdr3_nt: TGTGCCAGCTCGCCTGGGACTCCGGGCCAAGAGACCCAGTACTTC; cdr3_aa: CASSPGTPGQETQYF
d_call: TRBD2; cdr3_length: 15; clone_size: NA; v_call: TRBV7-2; j_call: TRBJ2-1; cdr3_nt: TGTGCCAGCAGCTTAGGGACCCTTCTAGCGGGTGAGCAGTTCTTC; cdr3_aa: CASSLGTLLAGEQFF
d_call: NA; cdr3_length: 15; clone_size: NA; v_call: TRBV7-3; j_call: TRBJ2-6; cdr3_nt: TGTGCCAGCAGCCCTAAACAGGGTTCGGGCAACGTCCTGACTTTC; cdr3_aa: CASSPKQGSGNVLTF
d_call: TRBD1; cdr3_length: 15; clone_size: once; v_call: TRBV28; j_call: TRBJ1-1; cdr3_nt: TGTGCCAGCACCCTGGGGGGACAGCTGAACACTGAAGCTTTCTTT; cdr3_aa: CASTLGGQLNTEAFF
d_call: NA; cdr3_length: 11; clone_size: NA; v_call: TRBV30; j_call: TRBJ1-4; cdr3_nt: TGTGCCTGGAGTGAAGGCGAAAAACTGTTTTTT; cdr3_aa: CAWSEGEKLFF
d_call: NA; cdr3_length: 11; clone_size: once; v_call: TRBV2; j_call: TRBJ1-2; cdr3_nt: TGTGCCAGCAGGGAGGTTCTTGACTACACCTTC; cdr3_aa: CASREVLDYTF
d_call: TRBD1; cdr3_length: 16; clone_size: NA; v_call: TRBV4-1; j_call: TRBJ2-1; cdr3_nt: TGCGCCAGCAGCCTTAGGGGACAGGGGGCTATCGATGAGCAGTTCTTC; cdr3_aa: CASSLRGQGAIDEQFF
d_call: NA; cdr3_length: 14; clone_size: once; v_call: TRBV7-2; j_call: TRBJ2-5; cdr3_nt: TGTGCCAGCAGCTTAGGCGGGCGACGGGAGACCCAGTACTTC; cdr3_aa: CASSLGGRRETQYF